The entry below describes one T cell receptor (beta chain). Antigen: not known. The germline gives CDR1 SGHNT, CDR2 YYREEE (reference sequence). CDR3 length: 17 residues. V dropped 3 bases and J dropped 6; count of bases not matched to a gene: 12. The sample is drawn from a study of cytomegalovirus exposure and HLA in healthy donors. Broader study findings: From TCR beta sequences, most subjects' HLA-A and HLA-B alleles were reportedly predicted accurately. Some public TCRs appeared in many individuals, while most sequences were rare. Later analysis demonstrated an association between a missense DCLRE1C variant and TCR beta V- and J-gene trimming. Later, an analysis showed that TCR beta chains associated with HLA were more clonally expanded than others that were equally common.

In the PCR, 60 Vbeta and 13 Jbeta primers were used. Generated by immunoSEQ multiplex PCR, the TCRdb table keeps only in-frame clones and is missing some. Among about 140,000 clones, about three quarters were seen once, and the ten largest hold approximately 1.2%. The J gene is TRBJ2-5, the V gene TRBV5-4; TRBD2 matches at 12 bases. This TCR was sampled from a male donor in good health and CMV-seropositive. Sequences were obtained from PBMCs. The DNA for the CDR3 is TGTGCCAGCAGCTCTCCCGGGGCTAGCGGGGGGGCACAGACCCAGTACTTC. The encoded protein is CASSSPGASGGAQTQYF.